Listed here are 20 T cell receptor beta chains from one sample, sequenced in a study of blood T cell repertoires in COVID-19. The table came from immunoSEQ multiplex PCR; TCRdb's copy has only in-frame clones and leaves some out. The sample shows some 100,000 clones, 70% to 90% of them seen only once. The sample was PBMCs or T cells enriched from blood (not recorded which). These receptors originate from a woman in her forties or fifties who had recovered from COVID-19.

The rearrangement uses TRBV19 and TRBJ2-5; TRBD1 matches 8 bases. CDR1 is LNHDA, CDR2 SQIVND, per germline (reference sequence). V lost 6 bases to trimming and J lost 5 bases; unmatched junction nucleotides: 5. The CDR3 spans 13 residues. The CDR3 is CASSVDREETQYF. The CDR3 nucleotides are TGTGCCAGTAGCGTGGACAGGGAGGAGACCCAGTACTTC.

The CDR3 region has the DNA TGTGCCAGCACCCTGGGACATCGGTATGGCTACACCTTC. Translated: CASTLGHRYGYTF. V and J are TRBV6-5 and TRBJ1-2; TRBD1 might be the D (6 bases). The CDR3 loop spans 13 amino acids. CDR1 MNHEY and CDR2 SVGAGI come from the germline V gene. Trimming stripped 7 bases from V and 5 bases from J, with 14 bases between.

This chain joins TRBV4-1 and TRBJ2-1; TRBD2 matches 8 bases. The CDR3 spans 15 residues. Germline V CDR1 and CDR2: MGHRA, YSYEKL. The ends lost 6 bases at V and 7 bases at J; junction bases unmatched: 11. In DNA form, the CDR3 reads TGCGCCAGCAGTGCGAGCGGGAGTGTGATTAATGAGCAGTTCTTC. It encodes CASSASGSVINEQFF.

The gene calls are TRBV7-9 and TRBJ2-5; the match to TRBD1 covers 7 bases. After removal of 5 bases from V and 1 base from J, the junction contained 4 bases not matched to a gene. The CDR3 is 14 amino acids. Per the germline V gene, CDR1 is SEHNR and CDR2 is FQNEAQ (reference sequence). CDR3 sequence (DNA): TGTGCCAGCAGCCAGGACAGGCCCCAAGAGACCCAGTACTTC. Its protein is CASSQDRPQETQYF. Full variable domain (outside the CDR3, taken from reference TRBV7-9 and TRBJ2-5): DTGVSQNPRHKITKRGQNVTFRCDPISEHNRLYWYRQTLGQGPEFLTYFQNEAQLEKSRLLSDRFSAERPKGSFSTLEIQRTEQGDSAMYLCASSQDRPQETQYFGPGTRLLVL.

J is TRBJ1-1 and V is TRBV29-1, with 11 bases aligning to TRBD1. The CDR3 runs to 16 residues. With V trimmed by 4 bases and J by 3 bases, 10 bases remained unmatched. Per germline, CDR1 SQVTM and CDR2 ANQGSEA. In DNA, the CDR3 is TGCAGCGTTGGGGGGACAGGGGGAAAAGGCGACACTGAAGCTTTCTTT. The encoded protein is CSVGGTGGKGDTEAFF.

This clone occurred once. The chain has TRBV5-6 and TRBJ2-7; D is perhaps TRBD2 (5 bases). The V and J ends lost 0 bases and 6 bases respectively, with 13 bases between them. The V gene's germline CDR1 is SGHDT and CDR2 YYEEEE. This CDR3 region has 14 residues. The CDR3 sequence is CASSLGYREGEQYF. Here the CDR3 DNA reads TGTGCCAGCAGCTTGGGTTACCGGGAAGGCGAGCAGTACTTC.

The CDR3 DNA is TGCGCCAGCATAGGGGTTAGGACGAACACCATATATTTT. Its protein is CASIGVRTNTIYF. The chain uses TRBV5-1 and TRBJ1-3; D is possibly TRBD1 (5 bases). Per germline, CDR1 SGHRS and CDR2 YFSETQ. The CDR3 length is 13 residues. The V end was cut by 6 bases, the J end by 7 bases, with 14 bases between.

This chain connects TRBV5-1 to TRBJ2-1; TRBD1 aligns across 9 bases. V lost 4 bases, J lost 5 bases, and 13 bases stayed unmatched. There are 17 residues in the CDR3. The germline V gene encodes CDR1 SGHRS and CDR2 YFSETQ. The CDR3 loop reads CASSAGTGIQRHNEQFF. CDR3 bases: TGCGCCAGCAGCGCCGGGACAGGGATTCAGAGACACAATGAGCAGTTCTTC.

The V and J genes are TRBV11-1 and TRBJ1-2; possible D gene TRBD1, 6 bases. V lost 5 bases to trimming and J lost 3 bases, with 19 bases between them. Per the germline V gene, CDR1 is SGHAT and CDR2 is FQDESV (reference sequence). This CDR3 spans 16 amino acids. The CDR3 region is CASSPTTATGHYGYTF. The CDR3 DNA is TGTGCCAGCAGCCCCACTACCGCTACAGGGCACTATGGCTACACCTTC.

V gene TRBV7-7 combines with J gene TRBJ2-7; 11 bases map to TRBD1. This CDR3 comprises 14 residues. V shed 5 bases and J 7 bases; nucleotides not matched to a gene: 7. The V gene's germline CDR1 is SSHAT and CDR2 FNYEAQ (reference sequence). The CDR3: CASSEGQGALEQYF. DNA for the CDR3: TGTGCCAGCAGCGAAGGACAGGGGGCGCTTGAGCAGTACTTC.

This rearrangement joins TRBV7-9 to TRBJ2-3; TRBD2 matches 8 bases. The trim removed 2 bases at V and 5 bases at J, leaving 3 bases unmatched. CDR3 length: 14 residues. The germline gives CDR1 SEHNR, CDR2 FQNEAQ (reference sequence). CDR3 sequence: CASSLSGGKDTQYF. CDR3 bases: TGTGCCAGCAGCTTATCGGGAGGGAAAGATACGCAGTATTTT.

V gene TRBV2 combines with J gene TRBJ2-7; a weak D match, TRBD1 (5 bases). This CDR3 spans 14 amino acids. CDR1 and CDR2 (germline): SNHLY, FYNNEI. Trimming shortened V by 5 bases and J by 0 bases, and 11 bases separated the two germline ends. The CDR3 bases are TGTGCCAGCAGTACGTTCAGGGTCTCCTACGAGCAGTACTTC. As protein: CASSTFRVSYEQYF.

This chain links TRBV7-8 with TRBJ2-1; 11 bases map to TRBD2. Germline CDR1 reads SGHVS; CDR2 reads FQNEAQ. This CDR3 comprises 17 residues. Losses at the gene ends were 4 bases for V and 3 bases for J; bases not matched to a gene: 8. This CDR3 reads CASSSGLAGGSYNEQFF. As DNA, the CDR3 is TGTGCCAGCAGCTCCGGGCTAGCGGGGGGTAGCTACAATGAGCAGTTCTTC.

The chain uses TRBV28 and TRBJ1-2; 8 bases map to TRBD1. Germline V gene data show CDR1 as MDHEN and CDR2 as SYDVKM. V was clipped by 4 bases and J by 8 bases; unmatched bases: 9. This CDR3 contains 14 residues. This chain's CDR3 is CASSSYPGGAGYTF. As DNA, the CDR3 is TGTGCCAGCAGTTCGTACCCAGGGGGCGCGGGCTACACCTTC.

This clone was seen once. The chain links TRBV9 to TRBJ1-5; D might be TRBD1 (5 bases). The germline V and J ends were trimmed by 0 bases and 3 bases, with 7 bases remaining between them. The CDR3 loop spans 14 amino acids. The germline gives CDR1 SGDLS, CDR2 YYNGEE. CDR3 residues: CASSVGGDNQPQHF. The CDR3 coding sequence is TGTGCCAGCAGCGTAGGGGGGGACAATCAGCCCCAGCATTTT.

V gene TRBV4-1 combines with J gene TRBJ2-5; 8 positions match TRBD1. The CDR3 loop spans 17 amino acids. Germline V gives CDR1 MGHRA, CDR2 YSYEKL. The V segment lost 6 bases and the J segment 3 bases; nucleotides outside the gene matches: 15. CDR3 residues: CASRDQRQGASKETQYF. The DNA of the CDR3 is TGCGCCAGCAGGGACCAACGTCAGGGGGCATCCAAAGAGACCCAGTACTTC.

The V call is TRBV9, the J call TRBJ2-1; weak D call: TRBD2 (5 bases). The CDR3 covers 14 residues. V lost 3 bases and J 8 bases, leaving 15 bases between the germline ends. Germline CDR1 is SGDLS and CDR2 is YYNGEE. Written as DNA, the CDR3 is TGTGCCAGCAGCGCCCCACCTGAGGGCTATGAGCAGTTCTTC. It translates to CASSAPPEGYEQFF.

V and J are TRBV19 and TRBJ2-7; 7 bases fit TRBD1. This CDR3 is 15 amino acids long. Germline CDR1 LNHDA, CDR2 SQIVND (reference sequence). V lost 5 bases, J lost 2 bases, and 9 bases stayed unmatched. In DNA, the CDR3 is TGTGCCAGTAGTCCGTCGACAGGGTTTACCTACGAGCAGTACTTC. This sequence encodes CASSPSTGFTYEQYF.

V gene TRBV19 combines with J gene TRBJ1-2; D gene uncertain. The CDR3 totals 13 residues. The V end was cut by 8 bases, the J end by 2 bases, with 12 bases between. The germline gives CDR1 LNHDA, CDR2 SQIVND (reference sequence). For the CDR3, the DNA is TGTGCCAGTTCTCCGGGGAAGAACTATGGCTACACCTTC. Its translation is CASSPGKNYGYTF.

This chain joins TRBV5-1 and TRBJ2-1, with TRBD2 identical over 11 bases. J was trimmed by 6 bases and V by 5 bases; bases with no gene match: 4. Germline assignment: CDR1 SGHRS and CDR2 YFSETQ. The CDR3 contains 14 residues. The CDR3, as DNA: TGCGCCAGCAGTACTAGCGGGAGCCCCAATGAGCAGTTCTTC. Its protein is CASSTSGSPNEQFF.